The clone carrying this TCR beta chain has a handful of counts. Here immunoSEQ multiplex PCR was the method, and the copy in TCRdb shows in-frame clones only, minus some. The table includes 9,500 to 13,000 clones, approximately 87% detected once. The data belong to a study of OX40 agonist ivuxolimab in advanced cancers. The overall study: The study enrolled dose-escalation patients with hepatocellular carcinoma, melanoma, renal cell or head and neck cancer.

The CDR3 extends over 15 amino acids. V trimming: 4 bases; J trimming: 7 bases; junction bases outside the gene matches: 10. Per germline, CDR1 SGHVS and CDR2 FQNEAQ. The rearrangement links TRBV7-8 to TRBJ1-2; 9 nucleotides line up with TRBD1. The sequencing here drew on CD4+ or CD8+ T cells sorted from blood, taken in a trial of the OX40 agonist ivuxolimab. This TCR was recovered from an adult with an advanced solid tumor such as melanoma, head and neck, liver or kidney cancer. The chain's CDR3 is CASSSHPGQGGGYTF. The CDR3 bases are TGTGCCAGCAGCTCTCATCCGGGACAGGGAGGTGGCTACACCTTC.